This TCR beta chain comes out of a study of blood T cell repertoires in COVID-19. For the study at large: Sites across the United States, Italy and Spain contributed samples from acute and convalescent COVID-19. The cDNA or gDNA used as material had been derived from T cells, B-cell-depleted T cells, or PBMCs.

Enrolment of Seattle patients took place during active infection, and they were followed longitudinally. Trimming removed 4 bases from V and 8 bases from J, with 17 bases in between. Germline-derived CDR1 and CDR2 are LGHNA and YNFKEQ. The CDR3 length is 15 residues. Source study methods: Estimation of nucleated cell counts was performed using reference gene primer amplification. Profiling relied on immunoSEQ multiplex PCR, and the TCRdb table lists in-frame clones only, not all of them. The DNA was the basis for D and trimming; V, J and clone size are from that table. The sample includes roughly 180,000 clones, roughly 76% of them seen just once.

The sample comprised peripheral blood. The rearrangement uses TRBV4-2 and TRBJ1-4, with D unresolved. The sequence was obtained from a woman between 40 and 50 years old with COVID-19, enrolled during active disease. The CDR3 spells CASSPRAGESEKLFF. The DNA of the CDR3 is TGTGCCAGCAGCCCAAGAGCCGGGGAGAGCGAAAAACTGTTTTTT.